A single sample is the source of the 15 T cell receptor beta chains below, sequenced in a study of T cells expressing NK-cell markers. From the 5' RACE reads, TCRdb lists one entry per CDR3 protein and no DNA. The sample's table shows 500,000 to 700,000 distinct CDR3 sequences. Sequencing was performed on blood T cells: a sorted CD56 or NKG2C T cell subset, CD4+ or CD8+ T cells, or bulk PBMC T cells (not recorded which). These receptors came from a man in his late teens or twenties in good health.

The rearrangement links TRBV11-2 to TRBJ2-1. Germline loops: CDR1 SGHAT, CDR2 FQNNGV. The CDR3 extends over 11 amino acids. The CDR3 spells CASAFRNEQFF.

The chain has TRBV19 and TRBJ2-1; TCRdb proposes TRBD2, but this gene call is untestable without DNA. The length of the CDR3 is 11 residues. From germline, CDR1 is LNHDA and CDR2 SQIVND (reference sequence). This CDR3 reads CASGLAGVQFF. Full variable domain (missing parts from reference TRBV19 and TRBJ2-1): DGGITQSPKYLFRKEGQNVTLSCEQNLNHDAMYWYRQDPGQGLRLIYYSQIVNDFQKGDIAEGYSVSREKKESFPLTVTSAQKNPTAFYLCASGLAGVQFFGPGTRLTVL.

The chain couples TRBV20-1 to TRBJ1-5; TCRdb proposes TRBD1, but this gene call is untestable without DNA. The CDR3 extends over 13 amino acids. Germline CDR1 DFQATT, CDR2 SNEGSKA (reference sequence). The CDR3 here is CSATGMSNQPQHF.

The chain uses TRBV7-8 and TRBJ2-4; TCRdb outputs TRBD1, but without DNA this stays unchecked. This CDR3 has 12 amino acids. The germline V gene encodes CDR1 SGHVS and CDR2 FQNEAQ. CDR3 loop: CASSLEYREQYF. Complete variable domain (other parts from reference TRBV7-8 and TRBJ2-4): GAGVSQSPRYKVAKRGQDVALRCDPISGHVSLFWYQQALGQGPEFLTYFQNEAQLDKSGLPSDRFFAERPEGSVSTLKIQRTQQEDSAVYLCASSLEYREQYFGAGTRLSVL.

V and J are TRBV4-3 and TRBJ2-1; absent DNA, TCRdb's TRBD2 call cannot be checked. Germline CDR1 reads LGHNA; CDR2 reads YSLEER. This CDR3 has 19 amino acids. The CDR3 region is CASSQERAGGPPSYNEQFF.

The chain carries TRBV7-2 and TRBJ2-5; TCRdb indicates TRBD1, and absent DNA this call remains unverified. Per the germline V gene, CDR1 is SGHTA and CDR2 is FQGNSA. This CDR3 region has 11 residues. The CDR3 sequence is CASSSTGTEYF.

The chain links TRBV10-2 to TRBJ2-5; TCRdb selects TRBD2, and the lack of DNA leaves this call unchecked. The CDR3 is 16 amino acids. CDR1 is WSHSY and CDR2 is SAAADI in the germline V gene. This chain's CDR3 is CASSEISGEGSETQYF.

The V and J genes are TRBV29-1 and TRBJ2-1; the D call of TRBD2 rests on TCRdb alone, since no DNA is present to check it. Germline CDR1 SQVTM, CDR2 ANQGSEA. There are 13 residues in the CDR3. CDR3 region: CSVSSSGTGEQFF.

V gene TRBV6-6 combines with J gene TRBJ1-6. CDR3 length: 13 residues. Germline V gives CDR1 MNHNY, CDR2 SVGAGI (reference sequence). This chain's CDR3 is CASRVTYNSPLHF.

V is TRBV28 and J is TRBJ1-1. In germline, CDR1 is MDHEN, CDR2 SYDVKM. The CDR3 consists of 13 residues. The chain's CDR3 is CASINRMNTEAFF.

This sequence joins TRBV20-1 and TRBJ2-7; the D call of TRBD2 rests on TCRdb alone, since no DNA is present to check it. Germline loops: CDR1 DFQATT, CDR2 SNEGSKA (reference sequence). The CDR3 contains 14 residues. The CDR3 reads CSARGRDYSYEQYF.

This chain joins TRBV12-3 or TRBV12-4 and TRBJ1-2; checking the TCRdb D call of TRBD1 is not possible without DNA. The CDR3 loop spans 15 amino acids. The CDR3 sequence is CASSFGPHTNYGYTF.

The chain couples TRBV25-1 to TRBJ2-5; the D gene TCRdb calls, TRBD2, cannot be checked with no DNA. The CDR3 extends over 13 amino acids. Per germline, CDR1 MGHDK and CDR2 SYGVNS. CDR3 in amino acids: CASSPGREETQYF. The whole variable domain, filled in from reference TRBV25-1 and TRBJ2-5, reads EADIYQTPRYLVIGTGKKITLECSQTMGHDKMYWYQQDPGMELHLIHYSYGVNSTEKGDLSSESTVSRIRTEHFPLTLESARPSHTSQYLCASSPGREETQYFGPGTRLLVL.

V and J are TRBV12-3 or TRBV12-4 and TRBJ2-1. The CDR3 runs 12 residues. The chain's CDR3 is CASSLLSIMQFF.

J is TRBJ2-3 and V is TRBV4-3; TCRdb names TRBD1, which stays unverified in the absence of DNA. This CDR3 has 17 amino acids. Per germline, CDR1 LGHNA and CDR2 YSLEER. The CDR3 spells CASSQGWADIRTDTQYF.